This TCR beta chain is from a study of PD-L1 blockade in urothelial cancer. Turning to the study itself: Prior chemotherapy in patients spanned 0 to 3 regimens. Median T cell yield from blood was roughly 140,000. Findings and limits, study-wide: Clones that were tumor-associated expanded more in the blood of durable-benefit patients at 3 weeks.

Using immunoSEQ multiplex PCR, the repertoire was profiled, and TCRdb retains in-frame clones only, with some absent. The repertoire consists of 50,000 or so clones, with about four fifths occurring once and the leading ten covering about 4.5%. As regards this clone: The antigen is undetermined.

The TCR originated in an older man with urothelial cancer. Sequenced here: PBMCs, sampled around atezolizumab (anti-PD-L1) treatment.

The CDR3 region has the DNA TGCAGCGTTGAAGGACCGGGACAGCGGTATACGCAGTATTTT. Translating it yields CSVEGPGQRYTQYF. The genes are TRBV29-1 and TRBJ2-3; 7 nucleotides agree with TRBD1. J was trimmed by 7 bases and V by 1 base; bases with no gene match: 8. Per the germline V gene, CDR1 is SQVTM and CDR2 is ANQGSEA. The CDR3 spans 14 residues.